The 13 T cell receptor beta chains listed next were all sequenced from one sample in a study of cytomegalovirus exposure and HLA in healthy donors. The PCR employed 60 Vbeta primers together with 13 Jbeta primers. Measured with immunoSEQ multiplex PCR; TCRdb has only the in-frame clones, and not every one. In the table there are 60,000 or so clones, roughly four fifths of which are singletons. Sequencing was performed on PBMCs. These receptor sequences come from a man aged 40-49 years in good health and CMV-seronegative.

This clone has just a few counts. The V and J genes are TRBV25-1 and TRBJ1-6; D may be TRBD1 (6 bases). The CDR3 has 15 residues. The V gene's germline CDR1 is MGHDK and CDR2 SYGVNS. V was cut by 4 bases and J by 4 bases, with 11 bases left in between. The CDR3 DNA reads as TGTGCCAGCAGTGCCGGACAGATGTATAATTCACCCCTCCACTTT. It is translated as CASSAGQMYNSPLHF.

Turning to this clone: This CDR3 is also generated by other DNA sequences in the sample. The chain is built from TRBV6-1 and TRBJ2-2, with TRBD1 as a possible D gene (6 bases). The V end lost 0 bases, the J end lost 4 bases, and 18 bases lay between the germline ends. Germline loops: CDR1 MNHNS, CDR2 SASEGT. This CDR3 is built from 18 residues. In DNA form, the CDR3 reads TGTGCCAGCAGTGAAGCGGGCCGTTCGGGACACCGCACCGGGGAGCTGTTTTTT. Protein product: CASSEAGRSGHRTGELFF.

The chain joins TRBV2 to TRBJ2-1; tentatively, D is TRBD2 (5 bases). CDR1 and CDR2 (germline): SNHLY, FYNNEI. Trimming removed 1 base at V and 8 bases at J, with 24 bases between. The CDR3 is 18 residues long. DNA of the CDR3: TGTGCCAGCAGTGAAGTTTTGGAAGCCGGGGATAAGGGCTATGAGCAGTTCTTC. This encodes CASSEVLEAGDKGYEQFF.

This sequence joins TRBV6-5 and TRBJ1-6; TRBD1 matches 7 bases. This CDR3 has 15 amino acids. Germline assignment: CDR1 MNHEY and CDR2 SVGAGI. The ends lost 1 base at V and 9 bases at J; junction bases unmatched: 6. Here the CDR3 reads CASSYFEQGFSPLHF. CDR3 nucleotides: TGTGCCAGCAGTTACTTTGAACAGGGGTTTTCACCCCTCCACTTT.

V is TRBV19 and J is TRBJ1-5, with a weak D call TRBD1 (5 bases). CDR3 length: 16 residues. Germline values: CDR1 LNHDA, CDR2 SQIVND (reference sequence). V lost 5 bases and J lost 5, with 19 bases in between. CDR3 coding DNA: TGTGCCAGTAGTCTCGAGAATGCAGGGATTGATCAGCCCCAGCATTTT. Protein: CASSLENAGIDQPQHF.

This rearrangement joins TRBV18 to TRBJ2-2; D remains ambiguous. The CDR3 has 16 residues. CDR1 and CDR2 (germline): KGHSH, LQKENI. V shed 3 bases and J shed 1 base, with 12 bases lying between them. The CDR3 sequence: CASSPVSQKNTGELFF. CDR3 bases: TGTGCCAGCTCACCGGTGTCTCAGAAGAACACCGGGGAGCTGTTTTTT.

The gene calls are TRBV7-6 and TRBJ2-3; D unresolved. Trimming took off 1 base at V and 0 bases at J, with 11 bases between the two ends. The CDR3 runs 16 residues. Germline V gene sequence: CDR1 SGHVS, CDR2 FNYEAQ. CDR3 sequence: CASSLGTQKSTDTQYF. The CDR3 DNA reads TGTGCCAGCAGCTTAGGTACGCAGAAGAGCACAGATACGCAGTATTTT.

The chain recombines TRBV2 with TRBJ1-2; 9 bases agree with TRBD1. CDR3 size: 16 residues. V dropped 7 bases and J dropped 4; count of bases not matched to a gene: 13. Germline V CDR1 and CDR2: SNHLY, FYNNEI. Written as DNA, the CDR3 is TGTGCCAGCATCCGGGACAGGGTCGCTTGGACCTATGGCTACACCTTC. It is translated as CASIRDRVAWTYGYTF.

V gene TRBV2 combines with J gene TRBJ1-2; D perhaps matches TRBD1 (6 bases). The CDR3 sequence is 12 residues long. Trimming took off 8 bases at V and 1 base at J, with 8 bases between the two ends. From germline, CDR1 is SNHLY and CDR2 FYNNEI. The CDR3 spells CASQDSNYGYTF. For the CDR3, the DNA is TGTGCCAGCCAGGACAGTAACTATGGCTACACCTTC.

V is TRBV27 and J is TRBJ2-1, with 11 positions matching TRBD1. V shed 4 bases, J shed 3 bases, and the junction held 2 bases outside the gene matches. CDR1 is MNHEY, CDR2 SMNVEV, per germline (reference sequence). This CDR3 is built from 15 residues. CDR3 sequence: CASSWTGGFYNEQFF. Here the CDR3 DNA reads TGTGCCAGCAGTTGGACAGGGGGCTTCTACAATGAGCAGTTCTTC.

The table lists this clone with a few counts. The V gene is TRBV11-3, the J gene TRBJ2-1; 8 bases align to TRBD2. Germline V gene lookup returns CDR1 SGHNT and CDR2 YENEEA. The CDR3 is 16 residues long. Trimming took 5 bases from V and 5 from J; bases not matched to a gene: 11. The DNA of the CDR3 is TGTGCCAGCAGCCCAGGACCGGGACTAGGCCACAATGAGCAGTTCTTC. It is translated as CASSPGPGLGHNEQFF. Full variable domain (rest looked up from reference TRBV11-3 and TRBJ2-1): EAGVVQSPRYKIIEKKQPVAFWCNPISGHNTLYWYLQNLGQGPELLIRYENEEAVDDSQLPKDRFSAERLKGVDSTLKIQPAELGDSAVYLCASSPGPGLGHNEQFFGPGTRLTVL.

This clone was recorded once. The chain joins TRBV6-4 to TRBJ2-1, with 9 bases fitting TRBD2. The germline V gene encodes CDR1 MRHNA and CDR2 SNTAGT. The CDR3 length is 15 residues. The V gene end was trimmed by 3 bases and the J gene end by 9 bases; junction bases not matched to a gene: 9. The CDR3 DNA reads as TGTGCCAGCAGTGAATTAGCGGGGGCTTCGGGTGAGCAGTTCTTC. Translating gives CASSELAGASGEQFF.

The V gene is TRBV30, the J gene TRBJ2-5; 7 bases are a match to TRBD1. Germline CDR1 GTSNPN, CDR2 SVGIG (reference sequence). The CDR3 runs 16 residues. Losses at the gene ends were 3 bases for V and 5 bases for J; bases not matched to a gene: 15. CDR3 DNA sequence: TGTGCCTGGAGCCGAGGTGTAGGGGGCGGTGGGGAGACCCAGTACTTC. Amino acid sequence: CAWSRGVGGGGETQYF.